Included here is one T cell receptor (beta chain) sequence, with context. The CDR3 contains 15 residues. Germline CDR1 and CDR2: SGHRS and YFSETQ. V lost 4 bases and J lost 5; bases outside the gene matches: 5. This sample is drawn from a study of blood T cell repertoires in COVID-19. Sequencing used immunoSEQ multiplex PCR; TCRdb keeps in-frame clones, though not all of them. The data hold approximately 220,000 clones, with about 87% observed a single time. The source of this sequence is a man between 60 and 75 years old with acute or convalescent COVID-19. The sequenced sample was peripheral blood. The chain employs TRBV5-1 and TRBJ1-4, with 10 bases lining up with TRBD1. The CDR3 is CASSPMTGGNEKLFF. CDR3 coding DNA: TGCGCCAGCAGCCCGATGACAGGGGGCAATGAAAAACTGTTTTTT.